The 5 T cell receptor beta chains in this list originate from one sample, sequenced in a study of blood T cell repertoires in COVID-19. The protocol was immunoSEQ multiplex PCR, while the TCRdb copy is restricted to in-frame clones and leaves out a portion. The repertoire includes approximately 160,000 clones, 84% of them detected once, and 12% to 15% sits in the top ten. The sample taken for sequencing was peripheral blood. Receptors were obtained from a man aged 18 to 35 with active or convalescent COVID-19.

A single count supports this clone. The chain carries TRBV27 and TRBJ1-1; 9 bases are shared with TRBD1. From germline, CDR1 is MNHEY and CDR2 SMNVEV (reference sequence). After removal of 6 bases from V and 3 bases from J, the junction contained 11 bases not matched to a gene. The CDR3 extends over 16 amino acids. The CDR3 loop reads CASSPGTGTTDTEAFF. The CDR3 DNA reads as TGTGCCAGCAGCCCCGGGACAGGGACTACGGACACTGAAGCTTTCTTT.

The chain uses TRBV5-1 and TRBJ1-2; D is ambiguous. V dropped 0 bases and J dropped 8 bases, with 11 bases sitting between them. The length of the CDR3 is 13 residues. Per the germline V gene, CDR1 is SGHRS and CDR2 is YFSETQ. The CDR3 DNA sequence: TGCGCCAGCAGCTTGGGAGGGAGAGGCGGCTACACCTTC. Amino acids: CASSLGGRGGYTF. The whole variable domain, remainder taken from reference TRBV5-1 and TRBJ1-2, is KAGVTQTPRYLIKTRGQQVTLSCSPISGHRSVSWYQQTPGQGLQFLFEYFSETQRNKGNFPGRFSGRQFSNSRSEMNVSTLELGDSALYLCASSLGGRGGYTFGSGTRLTVV.

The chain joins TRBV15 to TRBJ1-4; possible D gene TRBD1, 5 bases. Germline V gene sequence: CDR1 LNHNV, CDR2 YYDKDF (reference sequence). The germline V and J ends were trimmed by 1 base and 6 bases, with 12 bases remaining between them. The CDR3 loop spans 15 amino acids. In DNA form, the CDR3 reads TGTGCCACCAGCAGAGTGGGGGGTGAGGATGAAAAACTGTTTTTT. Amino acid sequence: CATSRVGGEDEKLFF. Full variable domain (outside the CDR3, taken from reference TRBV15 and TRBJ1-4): DAMVIQNPRYQVTQFGKPVTLSCSQTLNHNVMYWYQQKSSQAPKLLFHYYDKDFNNEADTPDNFQSRRPNTSFCFLDIRSPGLGDTAMYLCATSRVGGEDEKLFFGSGTQLSVL.

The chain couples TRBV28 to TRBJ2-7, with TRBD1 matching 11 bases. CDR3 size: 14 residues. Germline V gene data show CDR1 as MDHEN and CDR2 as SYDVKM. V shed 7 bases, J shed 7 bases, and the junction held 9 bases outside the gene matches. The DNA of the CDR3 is TGTGCCAGCACCCCGGACAGGGGGCATAGGGAGCAGTACTTC. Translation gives CASTPDRGHREQYF.

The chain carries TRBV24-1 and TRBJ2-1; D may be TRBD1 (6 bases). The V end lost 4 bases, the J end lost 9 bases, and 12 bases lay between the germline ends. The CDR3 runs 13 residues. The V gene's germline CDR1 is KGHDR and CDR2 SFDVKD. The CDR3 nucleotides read TGTGCCACCAGTGAGTCGGACAGCCCTGAGCAGTTCTTC. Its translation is CATSESDSPEQFF.